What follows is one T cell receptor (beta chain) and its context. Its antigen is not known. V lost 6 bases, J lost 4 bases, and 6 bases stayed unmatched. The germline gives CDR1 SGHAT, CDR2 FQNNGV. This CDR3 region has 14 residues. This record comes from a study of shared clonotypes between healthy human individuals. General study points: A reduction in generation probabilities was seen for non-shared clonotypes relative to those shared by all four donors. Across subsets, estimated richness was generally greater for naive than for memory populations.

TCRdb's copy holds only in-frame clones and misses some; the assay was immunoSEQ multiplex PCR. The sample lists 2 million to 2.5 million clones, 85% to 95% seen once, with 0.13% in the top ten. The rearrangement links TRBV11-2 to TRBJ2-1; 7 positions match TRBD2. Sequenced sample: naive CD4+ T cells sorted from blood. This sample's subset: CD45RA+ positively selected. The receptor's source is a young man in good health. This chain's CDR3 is CASRSGGLYNEQFF. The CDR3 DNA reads TGTGCCAGCAGATCGGGAGGACTTTACAATGAGCAGTTCTTC.